These T cell receptor beta chains were read from a single sample in a study of cytotoxic CD8 clonotypes in ibrutinib-treated CLL. Data came from immunoSEQ multiplex PCR; TCRdb stores just in-frame clones and leaves some out. In the table there are over 200,000 clones, approximately 79% of which are singletons. The source was PBMCs, collected after 12 months of ibrutinib treatment. The source of these receptors is a human donor with chronic lymphocytic leukemia. Both conserved end residues are part of each CDR3. D genes are given only for firm matches. Part of the rows lack a size; the others show once, few, many or a class for expanded clones.

>TRBJ1-1|once|.|TRBV4-1
CASSRTSGWEVPEAFF
TGCGCCAGCAGCCGAACCTCAGGGTGGGAGGTTCCTGAAGCTTTCTTT
>TRBJ1-6|.|TRBD1|TRBV4-2
CASSQDITGVDPLYDSPLHF
TGTGCCAGCAGCCAAGATATAACAGGGGTGGACCCACTATATGATTCACCCCTCCACTTT
>TRBJ2-6|.|.|TRBV15
CATSRGDRGSGGANVLTF
TGTGCCACCAGCAGAGGGGACCGGGGTTCTGGTGGGGCCAACGTCCTGACTTTC
>TRBJ1-1|.|.|TRBV9
CASSVVGAGNTEAFF
TGTGCCAGCAGCGTAGTGGGTGCAGGAAACACTGAAGCTTTCTTT
>TRBJ1-1|.|.|TRBV4-1
CASSQSGPGNTEAFF
TGCGCCAGCAGCCAGTCCGGGCCTGGGAACACTGAAGCTTTCTTT
>TRBJ2-1|.|.|TRBV5-6
CASSLYYNEQFF
TGTGCCAGCAGCTTGTACTACAATGAGCAGTTCTTC
>TRBJ2-5|.|.|TRBV5-4
CASSPQGGPGETQYF
TGTGCCAGCAGCCCGCAGGGGGGGCCAGGAGAGACCCAGTACTTC
>TRBJ1-2|.|.|TRBV19
CASGISANYGYTF
TGTGCCAGCGGGATCTCGGCTAACTATGGCTACACCTTC
>TRBJ2-1|.|TRBD2|TRBV5-1
CASSFGTSWDEQFF
TGCGCCAGCAGCTTCGGGACTAGCTGGGATGAGCAGTTCTTC
>TRBJ2-7|few|.|TRBV27
CASNRALIGEQYF
TGTGCCAGCAACAGGGCTTTGATAGGGGAGCAGTACTTC
>TRBJ1-5|.|.|TRBV6-5
CASGRLWPQHF
TGTGCCAGCGGTCGTTTATGGCCCCAGCATTTT
>TRBJ2-4|.|.|TRBV19
CASSLPDPGTKNIQYF
TGTGCCAGTAGTTTGCCGGACCCGGGCACAAAAAACATTCAGTACTTC
>TRBJ2-2|.|TRBD2|TRBV27
CASRRAGVVGELFF
TGTGCCAGCAGGCGAGCGGGAGTGGTCGGGGAGCTGTTTTTT
>TRBJ2-4|once|.|TRBV11-2
CASSLVRERAKNIQYF
TGTGCCAGCAGCTTAGTGAGGGAGAGGGCCAAAAACATTCAGTACTTC
>TRBJ2-3|.|.|TRBV27
CASTRQAATDTQYF
TGTGCCAGCACTAGACAGGCGGCCACAGATACGCAGTATTTT
>TRBJ2-7|.|TRBD2|TRBV5-1
CASSSVAGVSEQYF
TGCGCCAGCAGCTCTGTAGCGGGAGTCTCCGAGCAGTACTTC
>TRBJ2-7|.|.|TRBV2
CASSRQTGSYEQYF
TGTGCCAGCAGTCGGCAGACGGGTTCCTACGAGCAGTACTTC
>TRBJ1-2|.|TRBD1|TRBV5-1
CASSIDPGQPYGYTF
TGCGCCAGCAGCATAGACCCGGGACAGCCTTATGGCTACACCTTC
>TRBJ1-2|.|TRBD1|TRBV28
CASTGTAYGYTF
TGTGCCAGCACGGGGACAGCCTATGGCTACACCTTC
>TRBJ1-2|.|.|TRBV30
CAWSDQDRSGYTF
TGTGCCTGGAGTGACCAAGACAGGTCTGGCTACACCTTC
>TRBJ1-2|once|.|TRBV29-1
CSVVGAPEGYTF
TGCAGCGTTGTGGGGGCCCCAGAGGGCTACACCTTC
>TRBJ2-4|few|TRBD2|TRBV2
CASSRDLAGDNIQYF
TGTGCCAGCAGTCGCGACCTAGCGGGGGATAACATTCAGTACTTC
>TRBJ1-5|.|.|TRBV5-1
CASRPEDQPQHF
TGCGCCAGCAGACCCGAAGATCAGCCCCAGCATTTT
>TRBJ2-1|once|TRBD2|TRBV6-4
CASSLLAGDYNEQFF
TGTGCCAGCAGCCTACTAGCGGGGGACTACAATGAGCAGTTCTTC
>TRBJ2-1|.|.|TRBV6-5
CASSYSGVYNEQFF
TGTGCCAGCAGTTACTCCGGGGTCTACAATGAGCAGTTCTTC
>TRBJ2-3|.|TRBD1|TRBV5-1
CASSFGTGNTDTQYF
TGCGCCAGCAGCTTCGGGACAGGAAACACAGATACGCAGTATTTT
>TRBJ1-1|.|.|TRBV2
CASSAQGQPDGFF
TGTGCCAGCAGTGCCCAGGGCCAGCCCGATGGTTTCTTT
>TRBJ2-2|.|.|TRBV7-3
CASSLGGETWETNTGELFF
TGTGCCAGCAGCTTAGGTGGCGAGACGTGGGAAACGAACACCGGGGAGCTGTTTTTT
>TRBJ2-7|.|TRBD2|TRBV5-6
CASSTTSGSYEQYF
TGTGCCAGCAGCACGACTAGCGGGTCCTACGAGCAGTACTTC
>TRBJ2-1|.|.|TRBV6-5
CASRRDSYNEQFF
TGTGCCAGCAGAAGGGACTCCTACAATGAGCAGTTCTTC
>TRBJ2-7|.|TRBD1|TRBV6-1
CASSAGDSPYEQYF
TGTGCCAGCAGCGCAGGGGACAGCCCCTACGAGCAGTACTTC
>TRBJ1-1|once|TRBD1|TRBV10-3
CAIRKTGGDTEAFF
TGTGCCATCAGGAAGACAGGGGGCGATACTGAAGCTTTCTTT
>TRBJ1-1|.|.|TRBV5-4
CASSWGGENTEAFF
TGTGCCAGCAGCTGGGGAGGGGAGAACACTGAAGCTTTCTTT
>TRBJ2-3|.|TRBD2|TRBV5-1
CASYETSGGDTQYF
TGCGCCAGTTATGAAACGAGCGGGGGGGATACGCAGTATTTT
>TRBJ2-2|few|.|TRBV7-9
CASSGPTGELFF
TGTGCCAGCAGCGGGCCTACCGGGGAGCTGTTTTTT
>TRBJ2-5|.|.|TRBV2
CASKKETQYF
TGTGCCAGCAAAAAAGAGACCCAGTACTTC
>TRBJ2-1|.|TRBD2|TRBV14
CASSQGGSGRAVNEQFF
TGTGCCAGCAGCCAAGGGGGAAGCGGGAGGGCGGTAAATGAGCAGTTCTTC
>TRBJ1-1|many|.|TRBV10-1
CASSETQNTEAFF
TGCGCCAGCAGTGAGACTCAGAACACTGAAGCTTTCTTT
>TRBJ2-7|once|TRBD1|TRBV29-1
CSVRYRDRPYEQYF
TGCAGCGTTCGGTACCGGGACAGACCTTACGAGCAGTACTTC
>TRBJ2-5|.|.|TRBV10-3
CAISEPRGGYQETQYF
TGTGCCATCAGTGAGCCGAGGGGCGGGTACCAAGAGACCCAGTACTTC
>TRBJ2-3|.|TRBD1|TRBV6-4
CASSPLPSTGAFTDTQYF
TGTGCCAGCAGTCCCCTCCCCTCGACAGGGGCTTTCACAGATACGCAGTATTTT
>TRBJ2-7|.|.|TRBV20-1
CSASPPHEQYF
TGCAGTGCTAGCCCCCCGCACGAGCAGTACTTC
>TRBJ2-2|.|.|TRBV7-6
CASSLVRMNTGELFF
TGTGCCAGCAGCTTAGTTCGCATGAACACCGGGGAGCTGTTTTTT
>TRBJ2-2|few|.|TRBV7-9
CASSSQGSTGELFF
TGTGCCAGCAGCTCCCAGGGTAGCACCGGGGAGCTGTTTTTT
>TRBJ2-5|.|TRBD1|TRBV6-5
CASSLDQGAGEAQYF
TGTGCCAGCAGCCTAGATCAGGGGGCCGGAGAGGCCCAGTACTTC
>TRBJ2-4|.|.|TRBV5-1
CASSFQGGAGNIQYF
TGCGCCAGCAGCTTCCAGGGGGGCGCAGGGAACATTCAGTACTTC
>TRBJ2-5|.|TRBD2|TRBV7-9
CASSLAGGGDEMTQYF
TGTGCCAGCAGCTTAGCCGGCGGGGGTGATGAGATGACCCAGTACTTC
>TRBJ1-2|.|TRBD1|TRBV27
CASSPGGRGLRDYTF
TGTGCCAGCAGCCCGGGGGGCAGGGGGCTCAGGGACTACACCTTC
>TRBJ1-1|.|TRBD1|TRBV7-6
CASSPTGGTEAFF
TGTGCCAGCAGCCCAACAGGGGGGACTGAAGCTTTCTTT
>TRBJ1-2|.|TRBD1|TRBV28
CASVPTGGSYGYTF
TGTGCCAGCGTACCAACAGGGGGTTCCTATGGCTACACCTTC
>TRBJ2-1|.|TRBD2|TRBV4-1
CASSSPTGRAFKQFF
TGCGCCAGCAGCTCTCCTACCGGGAGGGCCTTTAAGCAGTTCTTC
>TRBJ2-3|.|.|TRBV5-1
CASSAGQSTDTQYF
TGCGCCAGCAGCGCCGGACAGAGCACAGATACGCAGTATTTT
>TRBJ2-1|.|.|TRBV11-2
CASSSFRDWDNEQFF
TGTGCCAGCAGCTCTTTCCGGGACTGGGACAATGAGCAGTTCTTC
>TRBJ2-3|.|.|TRBV28
CASSLPPTSSTDTQYF
TGTGCCAGCAGTTTACCCCCCACGTCTAGCACAGATACGCAGTATTTT
>TRBJ2-5|.|.|TRBV28
CVTRGETQYF
TGTGTGACTAGGGGAGAGACCCAGTACTTC
>TRBJ2-5|few|TRBD1|TRBV5-4
CASSLAPGTAFWETQYF
TGTGCCAGCAGCTTGGCCCCCGGGACAGCGTTCTGGGAGACCCAGTACTTC
>TRBJ1-1|.|TRBD1|TRBV5-1
CASRPITGADTEAFF
TGCGCCAGCAGACCAATCACAGGGGCGGACACTGAAGCTTTCTTT